Sequencing of this T cell receptor beta chain was carried out in a study of T cell responses to AZD1222 COVID-19 vaccine. Points from the study as a whole: Samples come after the peak T cell response, not at day 14. A mostly white British donor set with more females was recruited, and clonal diversity was possibly underestimated.

As for this clone: What it binds is unknown.

Generated by immunoSEQ multiplex PCR, the TCRdb table keeps only in-frame clones and is missing some. The sample shows roughly 110,000 clones, around 91% of them seen only once. The CDR3 covers 16 residues. Germline V gives CDR1 KGHDR, CDR2 SFDVKD. Trimming removed 6 bases from V and 7 bases from J; junction bases left unmatched: 15. The TCR originated in an adult who received the AZD1222 COVID-19 vaccine. The J gene is TRBJ2-3, the V gene TRBV24-1; 7 positions agree with TRBD1. The starting material was peripheral blood, obtained 28 days after the second AZD1222 dose. The CDR3 DNA is TGTGCCACCAGTACCCGACAGGGTTTGGGGACACATACGCAGTATTTT. This codes for CATSTRQGLGTHTQYF.